This TCR beta chain originates from a study of response to subunit inactivated influenza vaccine. Whole-study findings and limits: After each seasonal influenza vaccination, few new T cells are recruited, the authors suggested.

This CDR3 comprises 12 residues. V was shortened by 5 bases and J by 8 bases, with 10 bases between the two germline ends. The germline CDR1 and CDR2 sequences are SGHAT and FQDESV (reference sequence). Using its own MiXCR run on the RT-PCR reads, TCRdb lists one record per CDR3 protein. Of around 490,000 distinct CDR3 sequences listed, approximately 7.6% are singletons. This clonotype was detected ten times or more. Its cognate antigen is unknown. The V gene is TRBV11-1, the J gene TRBJ2-1; D gene ambiguous. The source was PBMCs from blood, collected around 25 months after vaccination. This receptor was identified in a man aged 50-75 years who received an inactivated influenza vaccine. CDR3 region: CASSPVSDEQFF. For the CDR3, the DNA is TGTGCCAGCAGCCCCGTTTCCGATGAGCAGTTCTTC.